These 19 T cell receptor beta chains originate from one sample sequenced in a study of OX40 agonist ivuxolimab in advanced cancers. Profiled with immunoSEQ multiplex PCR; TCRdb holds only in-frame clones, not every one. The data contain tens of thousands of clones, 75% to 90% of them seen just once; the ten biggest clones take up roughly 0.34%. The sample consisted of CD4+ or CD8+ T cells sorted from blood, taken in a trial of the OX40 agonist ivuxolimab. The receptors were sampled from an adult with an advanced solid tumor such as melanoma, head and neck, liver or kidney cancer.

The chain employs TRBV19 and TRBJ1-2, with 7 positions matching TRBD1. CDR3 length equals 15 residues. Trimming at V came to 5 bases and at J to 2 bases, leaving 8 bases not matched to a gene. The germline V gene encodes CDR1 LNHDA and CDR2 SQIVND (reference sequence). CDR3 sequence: CASSAGQANNYGYTF. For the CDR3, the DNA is TGTGCCAGTAGTGCCGGACAGGCTAACAACTATGGCTACACCTTC.

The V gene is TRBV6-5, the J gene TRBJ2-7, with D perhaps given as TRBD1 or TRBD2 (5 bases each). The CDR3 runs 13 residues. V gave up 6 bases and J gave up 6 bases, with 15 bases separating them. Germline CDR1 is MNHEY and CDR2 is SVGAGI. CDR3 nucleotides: TGTGCCAGCAGCCCTCTTGGGGGTTCCGAGCAGTACTTC. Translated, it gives CASSPLGGSEQYF.

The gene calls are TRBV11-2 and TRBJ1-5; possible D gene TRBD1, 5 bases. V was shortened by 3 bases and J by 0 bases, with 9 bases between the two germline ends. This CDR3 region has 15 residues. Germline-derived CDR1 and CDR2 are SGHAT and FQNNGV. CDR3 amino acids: CASSLGDYSNQPQHF. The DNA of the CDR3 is TGTGCCAGCAGCTTGGGGGATTATAGCAATCAGCCCCAGCATTTT.

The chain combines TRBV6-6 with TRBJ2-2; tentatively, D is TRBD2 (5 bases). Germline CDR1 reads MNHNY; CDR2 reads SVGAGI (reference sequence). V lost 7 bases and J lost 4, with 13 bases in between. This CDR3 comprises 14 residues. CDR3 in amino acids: CASTVRGITGELFF. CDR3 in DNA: TGTGCCAGCACCGTACGGGGAATCACCGGGGAGCTGTTTTTT.

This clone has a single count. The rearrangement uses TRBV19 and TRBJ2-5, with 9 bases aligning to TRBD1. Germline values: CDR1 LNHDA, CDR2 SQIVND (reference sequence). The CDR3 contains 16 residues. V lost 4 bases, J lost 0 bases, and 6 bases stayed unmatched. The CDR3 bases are TGTGCCAGTAGTAAATCCGGGACAGGGAACCAAGAGACCCAGTACTTC. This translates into CASSKSGTGNQETQYF.

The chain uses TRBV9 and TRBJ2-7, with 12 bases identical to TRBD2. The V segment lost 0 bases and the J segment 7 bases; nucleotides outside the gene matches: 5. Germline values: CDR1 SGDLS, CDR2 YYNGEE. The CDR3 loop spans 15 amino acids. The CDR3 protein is CASSVGLAGGGEQYF. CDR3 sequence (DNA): TGTGCCAGCAGCGTAGGGCTAGCGGGAGGGGGTGAGCAGTACTTC.

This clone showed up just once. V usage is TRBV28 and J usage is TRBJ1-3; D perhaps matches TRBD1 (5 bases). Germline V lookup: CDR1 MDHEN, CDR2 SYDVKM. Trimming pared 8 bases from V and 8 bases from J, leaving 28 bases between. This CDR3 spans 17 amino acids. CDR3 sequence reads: CASQGESLGRVKDTIYF. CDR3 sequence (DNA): TGTGCCAGCCAAGGGGAGAGCTTAGGAAGGGTAAAAGACACCATATATTTT.

The CDR3 DNA is TGCGCCAGCAGCTTCGGACTAGCGGGAGGAACTCCTTACGAGCAGTACTTC. It encodes CASSFGLAGGTPYEQYF. The V and J genes are TRBV5-1 and TRBJ2-7; 14 nucleotides match TRBD2. The V and J ends lost 2 bases and 4 bases, in that order; junction bases with no gene match: 8. This CDR3 has 17 residues. Germline V CDR1 and CDR2: SGHRS, YFSETQ.

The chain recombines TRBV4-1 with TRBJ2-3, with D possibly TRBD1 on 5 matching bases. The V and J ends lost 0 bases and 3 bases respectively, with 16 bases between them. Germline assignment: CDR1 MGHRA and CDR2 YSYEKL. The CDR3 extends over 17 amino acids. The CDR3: CASSQELEQVYTDTQYF. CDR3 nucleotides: TGCGCCAGCAGCCAAGAGCTTGAACAGGTCTATACAGATACGCAGTATTTT.

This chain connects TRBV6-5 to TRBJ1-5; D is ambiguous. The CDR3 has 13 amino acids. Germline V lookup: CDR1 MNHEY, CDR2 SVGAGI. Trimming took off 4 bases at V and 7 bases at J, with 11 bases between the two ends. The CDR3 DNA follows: TGTGCCAGCAGTTTTGGGATAGGACAGCCCCAGCATTTT. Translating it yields CASSFGIGQPQHF.

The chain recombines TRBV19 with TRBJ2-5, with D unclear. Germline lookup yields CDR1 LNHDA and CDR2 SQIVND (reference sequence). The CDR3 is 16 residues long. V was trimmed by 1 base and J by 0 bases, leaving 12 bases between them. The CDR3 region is CASSIGREPYQETQYF. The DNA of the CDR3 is TGTGCCAGTAGTATAGGTAGGGAACCGTACCAAGAGACCCAGTACTTC.

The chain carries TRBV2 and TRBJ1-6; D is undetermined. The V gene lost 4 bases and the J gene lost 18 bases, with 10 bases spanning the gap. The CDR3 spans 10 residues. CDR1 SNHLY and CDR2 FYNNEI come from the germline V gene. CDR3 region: CASSAALPHF. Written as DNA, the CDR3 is TGTGCCAGCAGTGCGGCCCTTCCCCACTTT.

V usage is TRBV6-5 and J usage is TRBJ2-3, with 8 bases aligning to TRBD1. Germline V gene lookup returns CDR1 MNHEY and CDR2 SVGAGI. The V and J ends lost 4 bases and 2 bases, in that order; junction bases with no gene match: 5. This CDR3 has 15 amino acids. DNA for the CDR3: TGTGCCAGCAGTTGGGGGGACAGGCACACAGATACGCAGTATTTT. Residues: CASSWGDRHTDTQYF.

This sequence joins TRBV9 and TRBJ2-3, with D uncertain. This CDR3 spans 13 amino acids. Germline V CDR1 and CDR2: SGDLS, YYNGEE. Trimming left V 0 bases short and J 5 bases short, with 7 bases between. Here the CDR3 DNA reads TGTGCCAGCAGCGTAGCCGGTGTAGATACGCAGTATTTT. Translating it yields CASSVAGVDTQYF.

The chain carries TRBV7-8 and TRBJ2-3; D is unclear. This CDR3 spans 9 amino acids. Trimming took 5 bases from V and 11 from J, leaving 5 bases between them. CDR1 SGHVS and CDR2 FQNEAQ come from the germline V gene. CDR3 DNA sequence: TGTGCCAGCAGCCCCCGGCAGTATTTT. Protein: CASSPRQYF.

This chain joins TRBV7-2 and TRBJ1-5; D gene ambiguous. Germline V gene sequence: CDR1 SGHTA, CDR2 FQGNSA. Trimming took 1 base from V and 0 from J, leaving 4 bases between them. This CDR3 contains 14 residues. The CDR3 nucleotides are TGTGCCAGCAGCTTAGGTTATAGCAATCAGCCCCAGCATTTT. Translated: CASSLGYSNQPQHF. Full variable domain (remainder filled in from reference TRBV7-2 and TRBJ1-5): GAGVSQSPSNKVTEKGKDVELRCDPISGHTALYWYRQSLGQGLEFLIYFQGNSAPDKSGLPSDRFSAERTGGSVSTLTIQRTQQEDSAVYLCASSLGYSNQPQHFGDGTRLSIL.

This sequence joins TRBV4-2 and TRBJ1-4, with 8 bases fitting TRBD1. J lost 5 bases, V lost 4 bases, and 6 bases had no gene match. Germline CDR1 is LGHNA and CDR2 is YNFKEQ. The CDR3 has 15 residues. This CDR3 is CASSPGQGQNEKLFF. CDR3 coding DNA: TGTGCCAGCAGCCCCGGACAGGGACAAAATGAAAAACTGTTTTTT.

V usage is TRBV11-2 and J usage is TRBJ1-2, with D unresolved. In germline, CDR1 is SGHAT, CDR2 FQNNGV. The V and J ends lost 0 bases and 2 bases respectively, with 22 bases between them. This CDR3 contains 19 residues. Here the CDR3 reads CASSLDPAQRAPRNYGYTF. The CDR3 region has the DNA TGTGCCAGCAGCTTAGATCCTGCCCAACGGGCCCCCCGAAACTATGGCTACACCTTC.

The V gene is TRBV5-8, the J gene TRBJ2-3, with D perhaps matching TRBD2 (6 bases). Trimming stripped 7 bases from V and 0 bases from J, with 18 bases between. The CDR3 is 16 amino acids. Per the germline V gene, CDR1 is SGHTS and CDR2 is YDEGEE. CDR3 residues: CASGSQRVTSTDTQYF. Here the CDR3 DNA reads TGTGCCAGCGGATCCCAGCGGGTCACTAGCACAGATACGCAGTATTTT. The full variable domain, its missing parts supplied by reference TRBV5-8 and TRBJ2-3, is EAGVTQSPTHLIKTRGQQATLRCSPISGHTSVYWYQQALGLGLQFLLWYDEGEERNRGNFPPRFSGRQFPNYSSELNVNALELEDSALYLCASGSQRVTSTDTQYFGPGTRLTVL.